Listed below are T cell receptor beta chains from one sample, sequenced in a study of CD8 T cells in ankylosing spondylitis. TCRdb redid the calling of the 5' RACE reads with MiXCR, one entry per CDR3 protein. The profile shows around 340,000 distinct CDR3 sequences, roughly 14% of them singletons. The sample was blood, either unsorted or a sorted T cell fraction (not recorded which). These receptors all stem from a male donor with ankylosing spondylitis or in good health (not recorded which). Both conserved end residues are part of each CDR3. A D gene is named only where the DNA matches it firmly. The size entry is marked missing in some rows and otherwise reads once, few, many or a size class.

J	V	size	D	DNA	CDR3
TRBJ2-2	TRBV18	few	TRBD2	TGTGCCAGCTCACCAGCGGGAGCCGGCGGGGAGCTGTTTTTT	CASSPAGAGGELFF
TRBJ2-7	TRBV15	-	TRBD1	TGTGCCACCAGCAGAGATCAGGGGGCGCTGGGCGAGCAGTACTTC	CATSRDQGALGEQYF
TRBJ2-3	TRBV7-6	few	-	TGTGCCAGCAGCCCTCTCGGGGGCACAGATACGCAGTATTTT	CASSPLGGTDTQYF
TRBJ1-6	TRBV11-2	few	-	TGTGCCAGCAGCTTACCAGGGTTTAATTCACCCCTCCACTTT	CASSLPGFNSPLHF
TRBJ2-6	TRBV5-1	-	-	TGCGCCAGCAGCGGGACGTCGCGTTCGTCTGGGGCCAACGTCCTGACTTTC	CASSGTSRSSGANVLTF
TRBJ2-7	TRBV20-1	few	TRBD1	TGCAGTGCTCCGGGACAGGGGAACTCCTACGAGCAGTACTTC	CSAPGQGNSYEQYF
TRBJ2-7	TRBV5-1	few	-	TGCGCCAGCAGCTTCGGACCGGATCCCTACGAGCAGTACTTC	CASSFGPDPYEQYF
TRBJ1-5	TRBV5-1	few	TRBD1	TGCGCCAGCAGCTTGGGGCACCAGGGGGCCGGACAGCCCCAGCATTTT	CASSLGHQGAGQPQHF
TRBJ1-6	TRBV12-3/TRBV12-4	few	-	TGTGCCAGCAGTTCCCTCCAGGGGAGTAATTCACCCCTCCACTTT	CASSSLQGSNSPLHF
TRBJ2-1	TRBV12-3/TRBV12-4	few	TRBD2	TGTGCCAGCAGACCTTGGACTAGCGGGAGCTTTAGCTACAATGAGCAGTTCTTC	CASRPWTSGSFSYNEQFF
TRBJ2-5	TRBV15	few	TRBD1	TGTGCCACCAGCATCTCGACAGGGCAAGAGACCCAGTACTTC	CATSISTGQETQYF
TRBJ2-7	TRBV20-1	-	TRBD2	TGCAGTGCTAGCCTAGCGGGAAGCTACGAGCAGTACTTC	CSASLAGSYEQYF
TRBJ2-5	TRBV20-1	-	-	TGCAGTGCTAGAGAAGGAGCCACCTCAGGGACCCAGTACTTC	CSAREGATSGTQYF
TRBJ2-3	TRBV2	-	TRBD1	TGTGCCAGCAGACAGGGGGCCGGCACAGATACGCAGTATTTT	CASRQGAGTDTQYF
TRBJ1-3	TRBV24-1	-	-	TGTGCCACCAGTGATTTTGAGGGCTCTGGAAACACCATATATTTT	CATSDFEGSGNTIYF
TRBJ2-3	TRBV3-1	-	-	TGTGCCAGCAGCCAAGATCTGAGGTTGAATACGCAGTATTTT	CASSQDLRLNTQYF